This TCR beta chain was recorded in a study of T cells in Graves' hyperthyroidism and ophthalmopathy. About the research overall: Peripheral blood was drawn at first diagnosis, prior to all treatment.

Findings and caveats of the study: Most clonotypes expanded in thyroid above 0.001 were likewise present in blood.

Out of roughly 9.1 ml of fresh peripheral blood came the PBMCs. RNA transcripts provided the source from which TCR beta CDR3 regions were amplified. First-round RT-PCR targeting the TCR CDR3 was performed with the HTBI primer set. TCRdb independently ran MiXCR on the multiplex PCR reads; one entry per CDR3 protein. The sample consists of about 350,000 distinct CDR3 sequences, around 15% of them appearing once. This clonotype was observed many times. Its antigen remains unknown. This clonotype was sampled from a woman aged 55-70 years with Graves' ophthalmopathy. Sequenced: blood.

CDR3 protein: CAWSAAVTASYEQYF. The CDR3, as DNA: TGTGCCTGGAGTGCGGCCGTGACAGCCTCCTACGAGCAGTACTTC. This chain uses TRBV30 with TRBJ2-7; the D gene is possibly TRBD1 (5 bases). The V gene lost 1 base and the J gene lost 0 bases, with 13 bases spanning the gap. Germline CDR1 reads GTSNPN; CDR2 reads SVGIG (reference sequence). This CDR3 comprises 15 residues.